One and the same sample provided the 18 T cell receptor beta chains below, sequenced in a study of blood T cell repertoires in COVID-19. Profiling relied on immunoSEQ multiplex PCR, and the TCRdb table lists in-frame clones only, not all of them. The sample holds 300,000 to 350,000 clones; approximately 90% are singletons and the top ten take around 10%. Specimen: peripheral blood. Receptor source: a man aged 25-40 years with COVID-19, enrolled during active disease.

A few counts support this clone. This chain connects TRBV2 to TRBJ1-2; no firm D call. The CDR3 contains 11 residues. The V end lost 5 bases, the J end lost 5 bases, and 6 bases lay between the germline ends. CDR1 is SNHLY, CDR2 FYNNEI, per germline. Here the CDR3 reads CASSQQYGYTF. The CDR3, as DNA: TGTGCCAGCAGTCAACAGTATGGCTACACCTTC. Full variable domain (remainder filled in from reference TRBV2 and TRBJ1-2): EPEVTQTPSHQVTQMGQEVILRCVPISNHLYFYWYRQILGQKVEFLVSFYNNEISEKSEIFDDQFSVERPDGSNFTLKIRSTKLEDSAMYFCASSQQYGYTFGSGTRLTVV.

The chain uses TRBV14 and TRBJ2-1, with 9 bases matching TRBD2. The V segment lost 4 bases and the J segment 4 bases; nucleotides outside the gene matches: 5. The CDR3 extends over 15 amino acids. CDR1 is SGHDN and CDR2 is FVKESK in the germline V gene. This chain's CDR3 is CASSLGLAQYNEQFF. The CDR3 DNA reads TGTGCCAGCAGCCTCGGACTAGCGCAATACAATGAGCAGTTCTTC.

This clone has a handful of counts. The V call is TRBV7-3, the J call TRBJ1-3; D gene uncertain. This CDR3 is 14 amino acids long. Between the trimmed V and J ends, which lost 2 bases and 0 bases, there was a span of 5 bases. CDR1 and CDR2 from the germline V gene are SGHTA and FQGTGA. CDR3 nucleotides: TGTGCCAGCAGCTTAGCGGGCTCTGGAAACACCATATATTTT. Translation gives CASSLAGSGNTIYF.

CDR3 amino acids: CATYRQGAPGYGYTF. The CDR3 DNA is TGTGCCACCTACAGACAGGGGGCGCCGGGCTATGGCTACACCTTC. V usage is TRBV19 and J usage is TRBJ1-2; 10 nucleotides agree with TRBD1. The CDR3 length is 15 residues. J was trimmed by 4 bases and V by 10 bases; bases with no gene match: 12. The V gene's germline CDR1 is LNHDA and CDR2 SQIVND (reference sequence). The whole variable domain, remainder taken from reference TRBV19 and TRBJ1-2, is DGGITQSPKYLFRKEGQNVTLSCEQNLNHDAMYWYRQDPGQGLRLIYYSQIVNDFQKGDIAEGYSVSREKKESFPLTVTSAQKNPTAFYLCATYRQGAPGYGYTFGSGTRLTVV.

The V and J genes are TRBV18 and TRBJ2-1; 9 nucleotides align to TRBD1. The CDR3 is 15 residues long. Looked up from germline, CDR1 is KGHSH and CDR2 is LQKENI. Trimming took 1 base from V and 8 from J; bases not matched to a gene: 6. In DNA, the CDR3 is TGTGCCAGCTCACCACGACAGGGGGATTTCTATGAGCAGTTCTTC. It encodes CASSPRQGDFYEQFF.

V and J are TRBV5-6 and TRBJ2-5; 9 positions agree with TRBD2. CDR1 and CDR2 from the germline V gene are SGHDT and YYEEEE. V lost 4 bases, J lost 6 bases, and 7 bases stayed unmatched. This CDR3 is built from 14 residues. CDR3 residues: CASSAGGKGQTQYF. DNA of the CDR3: TGTGCCAGCAGCGCGGGGGGGAAGGGTCAGACCCAGTACTTC.

The chain combines TRBV9 with TRBJ2-7; 9 bases match TRBD2. The germline CDR1 and CDR2 sequences are SGDLS and YYNGEE. The CDR3 spans 16 residues. The V and J ends lost 4 bases and 3 bases, in that order; junction bases with no gene match: 11. The CDR3 sequence is CASSPRMGSGSYEQYF. In DNA, the CDR3 is TGTGCCAGCAGCCCCCGCATGGGTAGCGGGAGCTACGAGCAGTACTTC.

V is TRBV5-6 and J is TRBJ1-2; D is possibly TRBD1 (5 bases). The CDR3 totals 13 residues. Trimming took off 0 bases at V and 6 bases at J, with 9 bases between the two ends. The germline V gene has CDR1 SGHDT and CDR2 YYEEEE. The CDR3 reads CASSLAGSDGYTF. The CDR3 DNA reads as TGTGCCAGCAGCTTGGCAGGGTCGGATGGCTACACCTTC.

This clone is a singleton in its sample. The chain carries TRBV10-3 and TRBJ1-1, with 7 bases lining up with TRBD1. The length of the CDR3 is 14 residues. Per the germline V gene, CDR1 is ENHRY and CDR2 is SYGVKD. The V gene end was trimmed by 5 bases and the J gene end by 1 base; junction bases not matched to a gene: 4. The CDR3 loop is CAISSQGTNTEAFF. The DNA of the CDR3 is TGTGCCATCAGTTCACAGGGGACGAACACTGAAGCTTTCTTT.

The chain links TRBV7-9 to TRBJ2-2, with D perhaps TRBD2 (6 bases). The CDR3 is 16 amino acids. The V gene lost 1 base and the J gene lost 3 bases, with 12 bases spanning the gap. The germline V gene encodes CDR1 SEHNR and CDR2 FQNEAQ (reference sequence). The CDR3 loop reads CASSLERGKDTGELFF. The CDR3 nucleotides are TGTGCCAGCAGCTTAGAACGGGGGAAGGACACCGGGGAGCTGTTTTTT.

The V call is TRBV10-3, the J call TRBJ2-1; D perhaps matches TRBD1 (7 bases). CDR3 length: 12 amino acids. Germline-derived CDR1 and CDR2 are ENHRY and SYGVKD. The ends were cut back, 10 bases at V and 8 bases at J, with 15 bases in the middle. For the CDR3, the DNA is TGTGCCACCCGGGGGACAGATCATGAGCAGTTCTTC. Protein sequence: CATRGTDHEQFF.

The V gene is TRBV6-4, the J gene TRBJ2-4, with D possibly TRBD2 on 7 matching bases. Per the germline V gene, CDR1 is MRHNA and CDR2 is SNTAGT. The CDR3 is 16 amino acids. Trimming shortened V by 0 bases and J by 3 bases, and 12 bases separated the two germline ends. The CDR3 DNA is TGTGCCAGCAGTGACTCGGGGGGGGCGGACAAAAACATTCAGTACTTC. This sequence encodes CASSDSGGADKNIQYF.

The chain combines TRBV18 with TRBJ1-4, with a tentative D call TRBD1 (5 bases). Germline loops: CDR1 KGHSH, CDR2 LQKENI. The CDR3 contains 16 residues. The V end lost 3 bases, the J end lost 0 bases, and 11 bases lay between the germline ends. The CDR3 sequence is CASSPNGGATNEKLFF. DNA for the CDR3: TGTGCCAGCTCACCGAACGGGGGTGCAACTAATGAAAAACTGTTTTTT.

The V gene is TRBV6-2 or TRBV6-3, the J gene TRBJ2-4; D might be TRBD2 (5 bases). V lost 4 bases and J lost 0, with 22 bases in between. In germline, CDR1 is MNHEY, CDR2 SVGEGT. The CDR3 covers 19 residues. The CDR3, as DNA: TGTGCCAGCAGTTCCCCCCCCCATCACGCGGGTATAGCCAAAAACATTCAGTACTTC. It yields the protein CASSSPPHHAGIAKNIQYF.

This clone was counted only a few times. J is TRBJ2-7 and V is TRBV28; the D gene is possibly TRBD2 (7 bases). CDR3 length equals 14 residues. V lost 5 bases, J lost 7 bases, and 18 bases lay in between. CDR1 is MDHEN, CDR2 SYDVKM, per germline. CDR3 coding DNA: TGTGCCAGCAGTCCTCGCGGGGGCCAGAGGGAGCAGTACTTC. Amino acid sequence: CASSPRGGQREQYF.

This clone showed up just a few times. The J gene is TRBJ1-2, the V gene TRBV15; D might be TRBD1 (5 bases). The CDR3 loop spans 14 amino acids. V lost 1 base and J lost 0, with 6 bases in between. Germline V CDR1 and CDR2: LNHNV, YYDKDF (reference sequence). CDR3 in DNA: TGTGCCACCAGCAGAGCAGGGTCTAACTATGGCTACACCTTC. It codes for CATSRAGSNYGYTF.

The chain employs TRBV6-2 or TRBV6-3 and TRBJ2-3; unclear D gene. V was cut by 6 bases and J by 4 bases, with 11 bases left in between. This CDR3 region has 13 residues. Germline CDR1 reads MNHEY; CDR2 reads SVGEGT. CDR3 nucleotides: TGTGCCAGCAGCCCCGGCCGGGCAGATACGCAGTATTTT. This translates into CASSPGRADTQYF.

This chain connects TRBV6-5 to TRBJ2-7; 7 positions match TRBD1. The CDR3 is 14 residues long. The germline CDR1 and CDR2 sequences are MNHEY and SVGAGI. V trimming: 2 bases; J trimming: 3 bases; junction bases outside the gene matches: 4. The DNA for the CDR3 is TGTGCCAGCAGTTACGTGGCAGGGGGCTACGAGCAGTACTTC. As protein: CASSYVAGGYEQYF.